This is a list of T cell receptor beta chains from one sample in a study of blood T cell repertoires in COVID-19. Clones were sequenced by immunoSEQ multiplex PCR, and TCRdb holds only the in-frame ones, with some missing. The data contain just under 350,000 clones, about 90% of them singletons. Specimen: peripheral blood. Source of these receptors: a young woman who had recovered from COVID-19. CDR3s include the opening cysteine and the closing phenylalanine or tryptophan. The order of the fields is CDR3 length, J gene, clone size, D gene, V gene, CDR3 DNA, CDR3 protein. The D gene is left open where the match is weak. Size is stated for part of the rows, as once, few or many counts, or as a class when the clone is expanded.

CDR3 length: 15; J gene: TRBJ1-2; clone size: once; D gene: -; V gene: TRBV13; CDR3 DNA: TGTGCCAGCAGCGAGGGGACACGGGAGGCCTATGGCTACACCTTC; CDR3 protein: CASSEGTREAYGYTF
CDR3 length: 12; J gene: TRBJ1-2; clone size: -; D gene: -; V gene: TRBV20-1; CDR3 DNA: TGCAGTGCTAGTGGAGGAGAGGATGGCTACACCTTC; CDR3 protein: CSASGGEDGYTF
CDR3 length: 16; J gene: TRBJ2-1; clone size: -; D gene: TRBD2; V gene: TRBV6-5; CDR3 DNA: TGTGCCAGCAGTTACAGAAGCGGGAGGGCCTACAATGAGCAGTTCTTC; CDR3 protein: CASSYRSGRAYNEQFF
CDR3 length: 15; J gene: TRBJ2-3; clone size: once; D gene: -; V gene: TRBV20-1; CDR3 DNA: TGCAGTGCTAGTTTAAGCGGTTCTGGTACAGATACGCAGTATTTT; CDR3 protein: CSASLSGSGTDTQYF
CDR3 length: 15; J gene: TRBJ1-2; clone size: -; D gene: -; V gene: TRBV5-1; CDR3 DNA: TGCGCCAGCAGCCCAGCGGGCCGTACTTACTATGGCTACACCTTC; CDR3 protein: CASSPAGRTYYGYTF
CDR3 length: 13; J gene: TRBJ2-3; clone size: -; D gene: -; V gene: TRBV29-1; CDR3 DNA: TGCAGCGGCGGACAGTTTTCATCAGATACGCAGTATTTT; CDR3 protein: CSGGQFSSDTQYF
CDR3 length: 15; J gene: TRBJ1-3; clone size: -; D gene: -; V gene: TRBV7-2; CDR3 DNA: TGTGCCAGCAGCCCCCGGGAAAGCTCTGGAAACACCATATATTTT; CDR3 protein: CASSPRESSGNTIYF
CDR3 length: 17; J gene: TRBJ2-5; clone size: -; D gene: TRBD2; V gene: TRBV5-1; CDR3 DNA: TGCGCCAGCAGCACAGGACTAGCGGGAGGACGAGTTGAGACCCAGTACTTC; CDR3 protein: CASSTGLAGGRVETQYF
CDR3 length: 15; J gene: TRBJ2-1; clone size: -; D gene: -; V gene: TRBV5-4; CDR3 DNA: TGTGCCAGCAGCTTGCCCTCGGGAGCATACAATGAGCAGTTCTTC; CDR3 protein: CASSLPSGAYNEQFF
CDR3 length: 15; J gene: TRBJ2-3; clone size: once; D gene: -; V gene: TRBV5-1; CDR3 DNA: TGCGCCAGCAGCTTTACCAGCGGATTCACAGATACGCAGTATTTT; CDR3 protein: CASSFTSGFTDTQYF
CDR3 length: 14; J gene: TRBJ1-2; clone size: -; D gene: TRBD1; V gene: TRBV27; CDR3 DNA: TGTGCCAGCCGGAGAAAGGGGGCCAGCTATGGCTACACCTTC; CDR3 protein: CASRRKGASYGYTF
CDR3 length: 13; J gene: TRBJ2-1; clone size: -; D gene: -; V gene: TRBV30; CDR3 DNA: TGTGCCCGCTCGTACGGAGACTACAATGAGCAGTTCTTC; CDR3 protein: CARSYGDYNEQFF
CDR3 length: 16; J gene: TRBJ2-2; clone size: -; D gene: TRBD2; V gene: TRBV7-9; CDR3 DNA: TGTGCCAGCAGCTTGACTAGCGGGGCGAACACCGGGGAGCTGTTTTTT; CDR3 protein: CASSLTSGANTGELFF
CDR3 length: 14; J gene: TRBJ1-1; clone size: -; D gene: TRBD1; V gene: TRBV4-1; CDR3 DNA: TGCGCCAGCAGCCAAGTAGGACAGGCGGTTGAAGCTTTCTTT; CDR3 protein: CASSQVGQAVEAFF
CDR3 length: 14; J gene: TRBJ2-1; clone size: -; D gene: -; V gene: TRBV2; CDR3 DNA: TGTGCCAGCAGCGGGGAGTTTTCGTACAATGAGCAGTTCTTC; CDR3 protein: CASSGEFSYNEQFF
CDR3 length: 13; J gene: TRBJ2-3; clone size: -; D gene: TRBD1; V gene: TRBV24-1; CDR3 DNA: TGTGCCACCAGAGGGACAGGGGCAGATACGCAGTATTTT; CDR3 protein: CATRGTGADTQYF
CDR3 length: 12; J gene: TRBJ1-1; clone size: -; D gene: -; V gene: TRBV7-9; CDR3 DNA: TGTGCCAGCAGTCGGGAGAGGACTGAAGCTTTCTTT; CDR3 protein: CASSRERTEAFF
CDR3 length: 16; J gene: TRBJ1-3; clone size: -; D gene: TRBD1; V gene: TRBV27; CDR3 DNA: TGTGCCAGCAGCCGACTAACCGGGACAGCTGGAAACACCATATATTTT; CDR3 protein: CASSRLTGTAGNTIYF
CDR3 length: 15; J gene: TRBJ2-1; clone size: -; D gene: -; V gene: TRBV7-2; CDR3 DNA: TGTGCCAGCAGCTTAGAAGCGGGCCCCTACAATGAGCAGTTCTTC; CDR3 protein: CASSLEAGPYNEQFF
CDR3 length: 16; J gene: TRBJ1-1; clone size: -; D gene: -; V gene: TRBV30; CDR3 DNA: TGTGCCTGGAGTCGAGGGCGCCTGAAGGATCTCACTGAAGCTTTCTTT; CDR3 protein: CAWSRGRLKDLTEAFF
CDR3 length: 15; J gene: TRBJ1-2; clone size: -; D gene: -; V gene: TRBV7-9; CDR3 DNA: TGTGCCAGCAGCCTAGAATCAGGGACTGCTAAGGGCTACACCTTC; CDR3 protein: CASSLESGTAKGYTF
CDR3 length: 16; J gene: TRBJ2-1; clone size: -; D gene: TRBD2; V gene: TRBV7-2; CDR3 DNA: TGTGCCAGCAGCTTTTCTAGCGGGAGGCTTTACAATGAGCAGTTCTTC; CDR3 protein: CASSFSSGRLYNEQFF
CDR3 length: 13; J gene: TRBJ2-1; clone size: -; D gene: TRBD2; V gene: TRBV30; CDR3 DNA: TGTGCCTGGGGTGGGGGCGGGAGGAATGAGCAGTTCTTC; CDR3 protein: CAWGGGGRNEQFF
CDR3 length: 16; J gene: TRBJ2-3; clone size: -; D gene: TRBD2; V gene: TRBV9; CDR3 DNA: TGTGCCAGCAGCGCAAGACTAGCGGAAGGCACAGATACGCAGTATTTT; CDR3 protein: CASSARLAEGTDTQYF
CDR3 length: 16; J gene: TRBJ2-2; clone size: -; D gene: TRBD1; V gene: TRBV13; CDR3 DNA: TGTGCCAGCAGCGGGCGACAGGGTCGTCGGACCGGGGAGCTGTTTTTT; CDR3 protein: CASSGRQGRRTGELFF
CDR3 length: 20; J gene: TRBJ2-1; clone size: -; D gene: TRBD2; V gene: TRBV10-1; CDR3 DNA: TGCGCCAGCAGTGAGTCTCTTATGCGTAGCGGGAGTCACCCCTACAATGAGCAGTTCTTC; CDR3 protein: CASSESLMRSGSHPYNEQFF
CDR3 length: 11; J gene: TRBJ2-1; clone size: -; D gene: -; V gene: TRBV20-1; CDR3 DNA: TGCAGTGCTAAACGGGACTCAGGGCAGTTCTTC; CDR3 protein: CSAKRDSGQFF
CDR3 length: 15; J gene: TRBJ1-1; clone size: -; D gene: -; V gene: TRBV11-3; CDR3 DNA: TGTGCCAGCGGTCCCTCACAGGGCGGGAACACTGAAGCTTTCTTT; CDR3 protein: CASGPSQGGNTEAFF
CDR3 length: 16; J gene: TRBJ2-5; clone size: once; D gene: TRBD2; V gene: TRBV3-1/TRBV3-2; CDR3 DNA: TGTGCCAGCAGCGTTCGTCCGGGACGGGGGGGGCAGACCCAGTACTTC; CDR3 protein: CASSVRPGRGGQTQYF
CDR3 length: 14; J gene: TRBJ1-5; clone size: once; D gene: TRBD1; V gene: TRBV5-1; CDR3 DNA: TGCGCCAGCAGCTCGGGGACAGGGGTCCAGCCCCAGCATTTT; CDR3 protein: CASSSGTGVQPQHF
CDR3 length: 15; J gene: TRBJ2-3; clone size: -; D gene: -; V gene: TRBV5-1; CDR3 DNA: TGCGCCAGCAGCCAAGCGGGTATGAGCACAGATACGCAGTATTTT; CDR3 protein: CASSQAGMSTDTQYF
CDR3 length: 18; J gene: TRBJ2-1; clone size: -; D gene: TRBD2; V gene: TRBV5-8; CDR3 DNA: TGTGCCAGCAGAATGAGGGCGGGAGGCGCCACAGGAGGCAATGAGCAGTTCTTC; CDR3 protein: CASRMRAGGATGGNEQFF
CDR3 length: 15; J gene: TRBJ2-1; clone size: -; D gene: TRBD2; V gene: TRBV28; CDR3 DNA: TGTGCCAGCAGTCTACTAGCGGGAGGGTCCAATGAGCAGTTCTTC; CDR3 protein: CASSLLAGGSNEQFF
CDR3 length: 14; J gene: TRBJ2-5; clone size: -; D gene: -; V gene: TRBV7-9; CDR3 DNA: TGTGCCAGCAGCCCAAAACTAGGACCGGGGACCCAGTACTTC; CDR3 protein: CASSPKLGPGTQYF
CDR3 length: 12; J gene: TRBJ1-1; clone size: -; D gene: -; V gene: TRBV7-2; CDR3 DNA: TGTGCCAGCAGCTCCTACAACACTGAAGCTTTCTTT; CDR3 protein: CASSSYNTEAFF
CDR3 length: 15; J gene: TRBJ1-1; clone size: -; D gene: -; V gene: TRBV5-1; CDR3 DNA: TGCGCCAGCTCCCCCTGGCCAGATAAGAACACTGAAGCTTTCTTT; CDR3 protein: CASSPWPDKNTEAFF
CDR3 length: 16; J gene: TRBJ1-4; clone size: -; D gene: -; V gene: TRBV18; CDR3 DNA: TGTGCCAGCTCACCGGGAGCAACTGGGGCTAATGAAAAACTGTTTTTT; CDR3 protein: CASSPGATGANEKLFF
CDR3 length: 15; J gene: TRBJ2-1; clone size: -; D gene: TRBD2; V gene: TRBV7-2; CDR3 DNA: TGTGCCAGCAGCCCCGTCTTCGGGAGGACCCATGAGCAGTTCTTC; CDR3 protein: CASSPVFGRTHEQFF
CDR3 length: 15; J gene: TRBJ2-1; clone size: -; D gene: -; V gene: TRBV19; CDR3 DNA: TGTGCCAGTAGTATTGTGGGAGAGTCCTACAATGAGCAGTTCTTC; CDR3 protein: CASSIVGESYNEQFF
CDR3 length: 17; J gene: TRBJ2-1; clone size: -; D gene: TRBD2; V gene: TRBV2; CDR3 DNA: TGTGCCAGCAGTCCCGGGACTAGCGGGAGTTTAGGGAATGAGCAGTTCTTC; CDR3 protein: CASSPGTSGSLGNEQFF
CDR3 length: 13; J gene: TRBJ1-6; clone size: -; D gene: -; V gene: TRBV27; CDR3 DNA: TGTGCCAGCAGTCCAAGGAGTAATTCACCCCTCCACTTT; CDR3 protein: CASSPRSNSPLHF
CDR3 length: 13; J gene: TRBJ2-3; clone size: -; D gene: -; V gene: TRBV25-1; CDR3 DNA: TGTGCCAGCAGTGATAACTTAGCCGATACGCAGTATTTT; CDR3 protein: CASSDNLADTQYF
CDR3 length: 15; J gene: TRBJ2-1; clone size: few; D gene: TRBD2; V gene: TRBV9; CDR3 DNA: TGTGCCAGCAGCCAAGGGGCTAGCGGGAAAGGTGAGCAGTTCTTC; CDR3 protein: CASSQGASGKGEQFF
CDR3 length: 19; J gene: TRBJ2-1; clone size: -; D gene: TRBD2; V gene: TRBV5-1; CDR3 DNA: TGCGCCAGCAGCCTGGGACTAGGGCCCCCTCACGCTTCCTACAATGAGCAGTTCTTC; CDR3 protein: CASSLGLGPPHASYNEQFF
CDR3 length: 15; J gene: TRBJ2-3; clone size: -; D gene: TRBD2; V gene: TRBV2; CDR3 DNA: TGTGCCAGCAGCGAACTAGCGGGAGGAGGAGATACGCAGTATTTT; CDR3 protein: CASSELAGGGDTQYF
CDR3 length: 16; J gene: TRBJ2-2; clone size: -; D gene: TRBD2; V gene: TRBV6-1; CDR3 DNA: TGTGCCAGCAGTGAGACTAGCGGGAGTCTCACCGGGGAGCTGTTTTTT; CDR3 protein: CASSETSGSLTGELFF
CDR3 length: 14; J gene: TRBJ1-2; clone size: -; D gene: TRBD1; V gene: TRBV6-2/TRBV6-3; CDR3 DNA: TGTGCCAGCAGCCTCCGACAGGGGGGCCGGGGCTACACCTTC; CDR3 protein: CASSLRQGGRGYTF
CDR3 length: 19; J gene: TRBJ2-2; clone size: -; D gene: TRBD2; V gene: TRBV12-5; CDR3 DNA: TGTGCTAGTGGTTTGATACCACTAGCGGGAGTTAGGAACACCGGGGAGCTGTTTTTT; CDR3 protein: CASGLIPLAGVRNTGELFF
CDR3 length: 15; J gene: TRBJ1-2; clone size: -; D gene: TRBD1; V gene: TRBV9; CDR3 DNA: TGTGCCAGCAGCCCCGGGGACAGGCCCTATGATGGCTACACCTTC; CDR3 protein: CASSPGDRPYDGYTF
CDR3 length: 14; J gene: TRBJ2-1; clone size: -; D gene: TRBD2; V gene: TRBV7-2; CDR3 DNA: TGTGCCAGCAGCTTAGGGACTAGTAGGGTTGAGCAGTTCTTC; CDR3 protein: CASSLGTSRVEQFF
CDR3 length: 16; J gene: TRBJ1-2; clone size: -; D gene: TRBD1; V gene: TRBV24-1; CDR3 DNA: TGTGCCACCAGTGATCAACAGGGGGGCTCCTTCTATGGCTACACCTTC; CDR3 protein: CATSDQQGGSFYGYTF